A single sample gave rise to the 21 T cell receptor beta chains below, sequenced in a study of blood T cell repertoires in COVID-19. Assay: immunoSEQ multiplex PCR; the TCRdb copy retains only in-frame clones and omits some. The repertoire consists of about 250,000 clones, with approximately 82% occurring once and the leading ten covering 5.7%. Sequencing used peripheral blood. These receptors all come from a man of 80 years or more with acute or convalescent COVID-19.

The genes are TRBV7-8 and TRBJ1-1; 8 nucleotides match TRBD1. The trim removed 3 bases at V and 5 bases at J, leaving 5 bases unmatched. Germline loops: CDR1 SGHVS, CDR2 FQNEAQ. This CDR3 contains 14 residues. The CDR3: CASSFGQGETEAFF. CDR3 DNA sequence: TGTGCCAGCAGCTTCGGACAGGGTGAAACTGAAGCTTTCTTT.

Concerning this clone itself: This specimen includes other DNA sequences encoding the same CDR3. CDR3 sequence reads: CASSPGGPYEQYF. As DNA, the CDR3 is TGTGCCAGCTCACCAGGGGGCCCCTACGAGCAGTACTTC. This chain uses TRBV18 with TRBJ2-7; D possibly corresponds to TRBD1 (6 bases). The CDR3 loop spans 13 amino acids. Trimming removed 2 bases from V and 2 bases from J, with 7 bases in between. Per germline, CDR1 KGHSH and CDR2 LQKENI.

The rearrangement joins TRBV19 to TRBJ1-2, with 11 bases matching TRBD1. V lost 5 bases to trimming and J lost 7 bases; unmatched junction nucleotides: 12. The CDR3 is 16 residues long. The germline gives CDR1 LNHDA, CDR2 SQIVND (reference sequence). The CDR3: CASSRKGQGEFGGYTF. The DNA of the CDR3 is TGTGCCAGTAGTCGGAAGGGACAGGGGGAATTTGGTGGCTACACCTTC. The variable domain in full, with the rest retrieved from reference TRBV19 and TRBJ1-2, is DGGITQSPKYLFRKEGQNVTLSCEQNLNHDAMYWYRQDPGQGLRLIYYSQIVNDFQKGDIAEGYSVSREKKESFPLTVTSAQKNPTAFYLCASSRKGQGEFGGYTFGSGTRLTVV.

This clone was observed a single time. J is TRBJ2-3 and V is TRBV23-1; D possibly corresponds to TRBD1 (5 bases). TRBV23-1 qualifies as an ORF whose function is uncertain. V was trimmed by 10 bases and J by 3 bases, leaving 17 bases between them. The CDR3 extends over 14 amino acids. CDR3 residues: CAKWGRASTDTQYF. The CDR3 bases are TGCGCCAAATGGGGCAGGGCTAGTACAGATACGCAGTATTTT.

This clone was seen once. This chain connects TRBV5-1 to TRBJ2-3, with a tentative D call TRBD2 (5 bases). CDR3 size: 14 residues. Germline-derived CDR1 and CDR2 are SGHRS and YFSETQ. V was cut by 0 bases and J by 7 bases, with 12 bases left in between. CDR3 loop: CASSLGTRGNTQYF. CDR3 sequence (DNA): TGCGCCAGCAGCTTGGGGACCCGGGGAAATACGCAGTATTTT.

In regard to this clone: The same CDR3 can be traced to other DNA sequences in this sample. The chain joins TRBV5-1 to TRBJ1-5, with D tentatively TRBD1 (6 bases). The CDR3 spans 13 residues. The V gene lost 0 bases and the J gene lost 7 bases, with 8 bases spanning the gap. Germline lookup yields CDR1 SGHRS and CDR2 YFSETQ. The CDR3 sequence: CASSLDRDQPQHF. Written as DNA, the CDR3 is TGCGCCAGCAGCTTGGACAGGGACCAGCCCCAGCATTTT.

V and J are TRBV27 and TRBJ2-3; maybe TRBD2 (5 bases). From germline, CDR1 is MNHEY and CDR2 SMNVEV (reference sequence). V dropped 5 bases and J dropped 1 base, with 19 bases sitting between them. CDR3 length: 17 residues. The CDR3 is CASSPGPAGLGTDTQYF. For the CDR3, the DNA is TGTGCCAGCAGTCCGGGCCCCGCGGGCCTCGGCACAGATACGCAGTATTTT.

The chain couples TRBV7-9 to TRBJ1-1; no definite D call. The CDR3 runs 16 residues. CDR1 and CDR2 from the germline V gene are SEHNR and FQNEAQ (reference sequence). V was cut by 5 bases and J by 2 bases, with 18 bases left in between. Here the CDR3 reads CASSDSPWKKNTEAFF. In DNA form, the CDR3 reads TGTGCCAGCAGCGACTCGCCGTGGAAGAAAAACACTGAAGCTTTCTTT.

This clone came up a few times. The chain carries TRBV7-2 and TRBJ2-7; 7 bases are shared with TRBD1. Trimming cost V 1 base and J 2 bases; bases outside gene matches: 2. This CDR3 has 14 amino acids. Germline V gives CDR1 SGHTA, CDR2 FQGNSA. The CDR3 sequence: CASSLGGTAYEQYF. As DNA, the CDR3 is TGTGCCAGCAGCTTAGGAGGGACAGCCTACGAGCAGTACTTC.

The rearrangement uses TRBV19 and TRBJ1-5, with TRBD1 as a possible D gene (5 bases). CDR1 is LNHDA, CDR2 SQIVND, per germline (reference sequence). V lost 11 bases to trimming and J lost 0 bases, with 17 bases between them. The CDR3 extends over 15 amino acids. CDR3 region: CASRAGVYSNQPQHF. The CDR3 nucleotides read TGTGCCTCTCGGGCGGGGGTATATAGCAATCAGCCCCAGCATTTT.

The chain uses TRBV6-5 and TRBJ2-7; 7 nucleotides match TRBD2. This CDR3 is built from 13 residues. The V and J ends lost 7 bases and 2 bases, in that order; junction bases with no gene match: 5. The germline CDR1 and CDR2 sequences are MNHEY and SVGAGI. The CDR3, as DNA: TGTGCCAGCAAACTGACTAGCCCCTACGAGCAGTACTTC. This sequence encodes CASKLTSPYEQYF.

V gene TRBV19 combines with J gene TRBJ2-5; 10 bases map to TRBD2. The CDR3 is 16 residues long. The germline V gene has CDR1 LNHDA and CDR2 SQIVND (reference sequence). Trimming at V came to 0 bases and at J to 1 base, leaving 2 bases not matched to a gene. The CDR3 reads CASSIEPSGGQETQYF. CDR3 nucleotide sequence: TGTGCCAGTAGTATAGAGCCTAGCGGGGGCCAAGAGACCCAGTACTTC.

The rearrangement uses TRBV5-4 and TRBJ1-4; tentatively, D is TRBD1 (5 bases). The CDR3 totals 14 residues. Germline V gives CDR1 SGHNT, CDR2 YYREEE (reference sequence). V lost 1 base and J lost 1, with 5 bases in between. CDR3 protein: CASSLQGTNEKLFF. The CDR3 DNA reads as TGTGCCAGCAGCTTGCAGGGAACTAATGAAAAACTGTTTTTT.

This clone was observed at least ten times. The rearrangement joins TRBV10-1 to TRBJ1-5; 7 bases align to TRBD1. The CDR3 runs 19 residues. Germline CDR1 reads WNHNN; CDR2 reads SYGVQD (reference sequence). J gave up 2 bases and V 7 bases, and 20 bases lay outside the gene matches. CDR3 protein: CASKSADDRAIWGNQPQHF. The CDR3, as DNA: TGCGCCAGCAAGTCCGCGGATGACAGGGCAATTTGGGGCAATCAGCCCCAGCATTTT.

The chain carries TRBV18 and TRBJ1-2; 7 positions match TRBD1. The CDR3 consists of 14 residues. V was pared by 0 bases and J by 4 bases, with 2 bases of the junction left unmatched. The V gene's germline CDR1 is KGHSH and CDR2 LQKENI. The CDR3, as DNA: TGTGCCAGCTCACCACCGGGGACAGCCTATGGCTACACCTTC. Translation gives CASSPPGTAYGYTF.

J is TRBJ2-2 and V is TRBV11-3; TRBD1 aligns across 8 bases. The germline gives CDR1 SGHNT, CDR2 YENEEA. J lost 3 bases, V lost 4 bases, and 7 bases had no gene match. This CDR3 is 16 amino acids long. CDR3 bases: TGTGCCAGCAGCTCTCCGACAGGGGAGTACACCGGGGAGCTGTTTTTT. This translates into CASSSPTGEYTGELFF.

The CDR3 DNA reads as TGTGCCACCAGCAGAGATACAGGGATCTCTGGAAACACCATATATTTT. Amino acid sequence: CATSRDTGISGNTIYF. This chain connects TRBV15 to TRBJ1-3, with D tentatively TRBD1 (6 bases). V shed 0 bases and J shed 0 bases, with 9 bases lying between them. The V gene's germline CDR1 is LNHNV and CDR2 YYDKDF (reference sequence). The CDR3 is made up of 16 amino acids. Full variable domain (remainder filled in from reference TRBV15 and TRBJ1-3): DAMVIQNPRYQVTQFGKPVTLSCSQTLNHNVMYWYQQKSSQAPKLLFHYYDKDFNNEADTPDNFQSRRPNTSFCFLDIRSPGLGDTAMYLCATSRDTGISGNTIYFGEGSWLTVV.

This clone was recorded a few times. The CDR3 nucleotides read TGTGCCAGCAGCTTAACGGCGTACAGGTGTCAAAACACCGGGGAGCTGTTTTTT. It translates to CASSLTAYRCQNTGELFF. The chain carries TRBV5-7 and TRBJ2-2, with D possibly matching TRBD1 (5 bases). TRBV5-7 is given ORF status, its function remaining uncertain. V lost 2 bases, J lost 2 bases, and 19 bases lay in between. CDR3 length: 18 amino acids.

The CDR3 sequence: CASSLPTGGLAGLREDTQYF. The CDR3 region has the DNA TGTGCCAGCAGCTTACCCACGGGCGGCTTGGCGGGTCTACGGGAAGATACGCAGTATTTT. The rearrangement uses TRBV7-6 and TRBJ2-3; possibly TRBD2 for D (5 bases). This CDR3 has 20 amino acids. Germline V gene lookup returns CDR1 SGHVS and CDR2 FNYEAQ. V lost 2 bases and J 5 bases, leaving 29 bases between the germline ends.

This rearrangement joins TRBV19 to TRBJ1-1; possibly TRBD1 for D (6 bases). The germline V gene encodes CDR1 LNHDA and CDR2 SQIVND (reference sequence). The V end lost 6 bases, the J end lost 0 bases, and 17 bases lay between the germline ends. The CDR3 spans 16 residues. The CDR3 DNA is TGTGCCAGTAGGGCGACAGGACTTAGCTTGAACACTGAAGCTTTCTTT. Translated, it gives CASRATGLSLNTEAFF. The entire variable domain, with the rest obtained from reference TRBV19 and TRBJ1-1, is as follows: DGGITQSPKYLFRKEGQNVTLSCEQNLNHDAMYWYRQDPGQGLRLIYYSQIVNDFQKGDIAEGYSVSREKKESFPLTVTSAQKNPTAFYLCASRATGLSLNTEAFFGQGTRLTVV.

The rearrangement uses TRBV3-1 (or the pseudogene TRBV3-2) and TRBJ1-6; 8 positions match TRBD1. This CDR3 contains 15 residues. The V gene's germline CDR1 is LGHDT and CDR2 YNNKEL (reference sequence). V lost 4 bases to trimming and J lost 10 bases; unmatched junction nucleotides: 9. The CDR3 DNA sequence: TGTGCCAGCAGCCCAGACGGGACAGGCTCGTCACCCCTCCACTTT. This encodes CASSPDGTGSSPLHF.